A selection of T cell receptor beta chains follows, all from one sample in a study of cytomegalovirus exposure and HLA in healthy donors. Measured with immunoSEQ multiplex PCR; TCRdb has only the in-frame clones, and not every one. This table lists roughly 71,000 clones. Sequenced sample: PBMCs. These receptors were collected from a woman in her thirties or forties in good health and CMV-seropositive. Each CDR3 is given with its conserved first and last residue. Fields, in order: J gene, V gene, D gene, CDR3 protein, CDR3 DNA. A D gene is named only where the DNA matches it firmly.

TRBJ1-2 TRBV4-2 TRBD1 CASSQADRGDYGYTF TGTGCCAGCAGCCAAGCAGACAGGGGAGACTATGGCTACACCTTC
TRBJ1-2 TRBV13 . CASSIATNYGYTF TGTGCCAGCAGCATAGCCACTAACTATGGCTACACCTTC
TRBJ1-4 TRBV18 . CASSPDQGADEKLFF TGTGCCAGCTCACCCGACCAGGGTGCGGATGAAAAACTGTTTTTT
TRBJ1-2 TRBV6-6 . CASSYSISGAGYTF TGTGCCAGCAGTTACTCGATATCTGGGGCTGGCTACACCTTC
TRBJ1-1 TRBV2 . CASSERGGFNQAFF TGTGCCAGCAGTGAGAGGGGGGGGTTTAATCAAGCTTTCTTT
TRBJ1-2 TRBV7-3 . CASSLGSPGASGYTF TGTGCCAGCAGCTTAGGGTCGCCAGGGGCTTCAGGCTACACCTTC
TRBJ1-6 TRBV4-1 . CASSPLASPLHF TGCGCCAGCAGCCCGCTGGCTTCACCCCTCCACTTT
TRBJ2-2 TRBV11-3 . CASSLGGSGELFF TGTGCCAGCAGCTTAGGAGGAAGCGGGGAGCTGTTTTTT
TRBJ2-7 TRBV11-3 TRBD1 CASSPLDRTYEQYF TGTGCCAGCAGCCCCTTGGACAGGACCTACGAGCAGTACTTC
TRBJ1-4 TRBV9 . CASSPGHSNEKLFF TGTGCCAGCAGCCCGGGACACTCTAATGAAAAACTGTTTTTT
TRBJ1-1 TRBV10-3 TRBD1 CAISVRQGGNTEAFF TGTGCCATCAGCGTCCGACAGGGCGGGAACACTGAAGCTTTCTTT
TRBJ1-1 TRBV28 . CASLMNTEAFF TGTGCCAGCTTAATGAACACTGAAGCTTTCTTT